This T cell receptor beta chain is drawn from a study of blood T cell repertoires in COVID-19. Study summary: In each case, the material was cDNA or gDNA derived from T cells, B-cell-depleted T cells, or PBMCs.

Method: immunoSEQ multiplex PCR; TCRdb's copy keeps in-frame clones and lacks some. The sample carries some 300,000 clones, 87% recorded once. Germline CDR1 is SNHLY and CDR2 is FYNNEI. The CDR3 is made up of 14 amino acids. J was trimmed by 7 bases and V by 4 bases; bases with no gene match: 4. J is TRBJ1-4 and V is TRBV2; 9 positions match TRBD1. This TCR was sampled from a man in his late teens or twenties with active or convalescent COVID-19. The source material was peripheral blood. The CDR3 bases are TGTGCCAGCAGTGGACAGGGGGAAGCTGAAAAACTGTTTTTT. It is translated as CASSGQGEAEKLFF.